The rows below give T cell receptor beta chains drawn from one sample of a study of blood T cell repertoires in COVID-19. This table comes from immunoSEQ multiplex PCR, and its TCRdb copy is limited to in-frame clones, with some not included. The top ten hold 3.1% of the sample, which has approximately 240,000 clones, approximately 87% seen once. Material for sequencing was PBMCs or T cells enriched from blood (not recorded which). These receptors all come from a woman in her forties or fifties in a cohort exposed to, infected with or recovered from COVID-19 (not recorded which). CDR3s include the opening cysteine and the closing phenylalanine or tryptophan. Fields, in order: clone size, J gene, V gene, D gene, CDR3 DNA, CDR3 protein. D genes are given only for firm matches. Clone size is shown for a subset of rows, as once, few, many or a class of expanded clone.

-	TRBJ1-1	TRBV3-1/TRBV3-2	-	TGTGCCAGCAGCTACTCCGGGACACCTGAAGCTTTCTTT	CASSYSGTPEAFF
-	TRBJ1-1	TRBV7-9	TRBD1	TGTGCCAGCCAGAGACAGGGGGCCACTGAAGCTTTCTTT	CASQRQGATEAFF
few	TRBJ1-3	TRBV7-2	-	TGTGCCAGCAGCAGGGAGGGTTTCTCTGGAAACACCATATATTTT	CASSREGFSGNTIYF
-	TRBJ2-1	TRBV11-3	-	TGTGCCAGCAGCTTAGGCGGATACGATTACAATGAGCAGTTCTTC	CASSLGGYDYNEQFF
-	TRBJ1-3	TRBV19	-	TGTGCCAGTACTAACTCTGGAAACACCATATATTTT	CASTNSGNTIYF
-	TRBJ1-1	TRBV3-1/TRBV3-2	TRBD1	TGTGCCAGCAGCTCGCAGGGGGCGGGGAACACTGAAGCTTTCTTT	CASSSQGAGNTEAFF
-	TRBJ2-3	TRBV5-5	TRBD2	TGTGCCAGCAACCTCCCGGGACTAGCGGATACGACGCAGTATTTT	CASNLPGLADTTQYF
-	TRBJ2-1	TRBV7-6	-	TGTGCCAGCAGCTTAGGAGTAGGGATCCATTCGGGGGAGCAGTTCTTC	CASSLGVGIHSGEQFF
once	TRBJ2-7	TRBV19	TRBD1	TGTGCCAGTAGTCCACAGGGGGCTTCCTACGAGCAGTACTTC	CASSPQGASYEQYF
-	TRBJ1-4	TRBV3-1/TRBV3-2	-	TGTGCCAGCAGCCTTGAGTATAATGAAAAACTGTTTTTT	CASSLEYNEKLFF
-	TRBJ1-1	TRBV27	TRBD1	TGTGCCAGCAGTTTACGACAGGGGCGGAACACTGAAGCTTTCTTT	CASSLRQGRNTEAFF
-	TRBJ1-5	TRBV29-1	-	TGCAGCGTGGCTTGGGGGGGCAGGAGTCAGCCCCAGCATTTT	CSVAWGGRSQPQHF
-	TRBJ1-2	TRBV6-4	TRBD1	TGTGCCAGCAGCGAGGACGGGACAGGGGTCGGCTACACCTTC	CASSEDGTGVGYTF
-	TRBJ2-7	TRBV5-4	-	TGTGCCAGCAGCTTGGCAGGGCGCTACGAGCAGTACTTC	CASSLAGRYEQYF
-	TRBJ1-1	TRBV19	TRBD1	TGTGCCAGTAGCTTCGCCACAGGGGGAGGTACTGAAGCTTTCTTT	CASSFATGGGTEAFF
few	TRBJ1-2	TRBV6-5	TRBD1	TGTGCCAGCAGTCGCCCCTCACAGGGGGCCTATGGCTACACCTTC	CASSRPSQGAYGYTF
-	TRBJ2-7	TRBV5-1	TRBD1	TGCGCCAGCAGCTCAAAACCAGGACAGGGAGAGCAGTACTTC	CASSSKPGQGEQYF
once	TRBJ1-2	TRBV27	-	TGTGCCAGCAGTTTACGGCAGGGTAACTATGGCTACACCTTC	CASSLRQGNYGYTF
-	TRBJ2-2	TRBV7-3	-	TGTGCCAGCAGCCAAAGGATAAGCGGCCGAGACGGGGAGCTGTTTTTT	CASSQRISGRDGELFF
once	TRBJ1-2	TRBV27	TRBD1	TGTGCCAGCAGTACAAGACAGGGGTCGTCCTATGGCTACACCTTC	CASSTRQGSSYGYTF
-	TRBJ1-2	TRBV12-5	-	TGTGCTAGTGGTGGATACCGAGGAGCTAACTATGGCTACACCTTC	CASGGYRGANYGYTF
-	TRBJ2-3	TRBV3-1/TRBV3-2	-	TGTGCCAGCAGCCAAGAAAGGGGGGGGTACACAGATACGCAGTATTTT	CASSQERGGYTDTQYF
-	TRBJ1-2	TRBV28	TRBD1	TGTGCCAGCAGGGCGGGACAGGGGTATGGCTACACCTTC	CASRAGQGYGYTF
once	TRBJ1-2	TRBV2	-	TGTGCCAGCAGTGAGCCGACGGGAGGTGACTATGGCTACACCTTC	CASSEPTGGDYGYTF
-	TRBJ1-3	TRBV12-3/TRBV12-4	TRBD1	TGTGCCACCGAGACAGGGGGCCACACCATATATTTT	CATETGGHTIYF
-	TRBJ1-6	TRBV5-1	-	TGCGCCAGCAGCTTGGGCGGATCCTATAATTCACCCCTCCACTTT	CASSLGGSYNSPLHF
few	TRBJ1-1	TRBV7-3	TRBD1	TGTGCCAGCAGCCAACAGGGGACGAACACTGAAGCTTTCTTT	CASSQQGTNTEAFF
-	TRBJ2-3	TRBV24-1	TRBD1	TGTGCCACCAGTAACGACGGGACAGGGGGCGCAGGCCCAGATACGCAGTATTTT	CATSNDGTGGAGPDTQYF
-	TRBJ1-5	TRBV6-2/TRBV6-3	-	TGTGCCAGCAGTTTTTGGGGGAGGGATTTGCCCCAGCATTTT	CASSFWGRDLPQHF
-	TRBJ2-1	TRBV10-3	TRBD2	TGTGCCATCAGTGAGTTCAACCCGGGACTAGCGGGGGCAAGCTCCTACAATGAGCAGTTCTTC	CAISEFNPGLAGASSYNEQFF
-	TRBJ1-6	TRBV4-1	-	TGCGCCAGCAGCCAAGATTATCGGGGGTGGTCACCCCTCCACTTT	CASSQDYRGWSPLHF
-	TRBJ1-2	TRBV12-5	-	TGTGCTAGTGGTTTGGTACTACCCCTCCGAGGCAACTATGGCTACACCTTC	CASGLVLPLRGNYGYTF
-	TRBJ1-2	TRBV6-2/TRBV6-3	TRBD1	TGTGCCAGCAGTAAACTACAGGGGGGCTACACCTTC	CASSKLQGGYTF
-	TRBJ1-5	TRBV28	TRBD1	TGTGCCAGCAAAACAGGGGGAGGTCAGCCCCAGCATTTT	CASKTGGGQPQHF
-	TRBJ2-2	TRBV14	TRBD1	TGTGCCAGCAGCCGGACAGGGTGGACCGGGGAGCTGTTTTTT	CASSRTGWTGELFF
-	TRBJ2-2	TRBV3-1/TRBV3-2	-	TGTGCCAGCAGCCGACTAAACACCGGGGAGCTGTTTTTT	CASSRLNTGELFF
-	TRBJ1-5	TRBV24-1	TRBD1	TGTGCCACCAGTCAGGGGGCGTATCAGCCCCAGCATTTT	CATSQGAYQPQHF